These 22 T cell receptor beta chains were sequenced from one sample in a study of PD-L1 blockade in urothelial cancer. Measured with immunoSEQ multiplex PCR; TCRdb has only the in-frame clones, and not every one. Seen here are 40,000 or so clones, around four fifths observed once, and the top ten hold 6.8%. The time point denotes: pretreatment peripheral blood. The source was PBMCs, collected around atezolizumab (anti-PD-L1) treatment. The receptors here all came from a man between 60 and 75 years old with urothelial cancer.

The V gene is TRBV5-6, the J gene TRBJ1-2; D gene unclear. From germline, CDR1 is SGHDT and CDR2 YYEEEE. The V end was cut by 2 bases, the J end by 3 bases, with 11 bases between. The CDR3 is 14 amino acids. This CDR3 is CASSLSQSHYGYTF. CDR3 sequence (DNA): TGTGCCAGCAGCTTATCACAGTCCCACTATGGCTACACCTTC.

The chain combines TRBV7-2 with TRBJ2-3, with D possibly matching TRBD1 (5 bases). CDR3 size: 14 residues. V was shortened by 3 bases and J by 4 bases, with 11 bases between the two germline ends. Per the germline V gene, CDR1 is SGHTA and CDR2 is FQGNSA. Here the CDR3 DNA reads TGTGCCAGCAGCTTCTCAAGGGGTCCAGATACGCAGTATTTT. Protein: CASSFSRGPDTQYF. Drawing the rest from reference TRBV7-2 and TRBJ2-3, the complete variable domain is GAGVSQSPSNKVTEKGKDVELRCDPISGHTALYWYRQSLGQGLEFLIYFQGNSAPDKSGLPSDRFSAERTGGSVSTLTIQRTQQEDSAVYLCASSFSRGPDTQYFGPGTRLTVL.

The rearrangement joins TRBV28 to TRBJ1-1; D gene uncertain. Germline V lookup: CDR1 MDHEN, CDR2 SYDVKM. This CDR3 has 11 amino acids. V shed 1 base and J shed 11 bases, with 8 bases lying between them. The CDR3 sequence: CASSLLGRAFF. CDR3 coding DNA: TGTGCCAGCAGTTTATTAGGGAGGGCTTTCTTT.

The DNA for the CDR3 is TGTGCCAGCAGACTTGAGGACAACTCTGGAAACACCATATATTTT. Translation gives CASRLEDNSGNTIYF. The rearrangement uses TRBV7-6 and TRBJ1-3, with a possible D match to TRBD1 (5 bases). The CDR3 loop spans 15 amino acids. V lost 6 bases to trimming and J lost 0 bases, with 12 bases between them. Germline-derived CDR1 and CDR2 are SGHVS and FNYEAQ.

This rearrangement joins TRBV14 to TRBJ1-1; the D is unclear. The CDR3 has 17 amino acids. The V end was cut by 0 bases, the J end by 6 bases, with 20 bases between. Germline lookup yields CDR1 SGHDN and CDR2 FVKESK. The CDR3 here is CASSQDKGAGWGPEAFF. The CDR3 region has the DNA TGTGCCAGCAGCCAAGATAAGGGCGCGGGGTGGGGTCCTGAAGCTTTCTTT.

This chain joins TRBV20-1 and TRBJ2-4, with D perhaps TRBD2 (5 bases). The germline V and J ends were trimmed by 5 bases and 9 bases, with 11 bases remaining between them. Germline CDR1 reads DFQATT; CDR2 reads SNEGSKA (reference sequence). CDR3 length: 11 residues. CDR3 loop: CSAPHGVIQYF. CDR3 nucleotides: TGCAGTGCTCCCCACGGGGTCATTCAGTACTTC.

V is TRBV28 and J is TRBJ1-1; D is unclear. Germline V gene sequence: CDR1 MDHEN, CDR2 SYDVKM. V lost 5 bases and J 4 bases, leaving 14 bases between the germline ends. The CDR3 consists of 14 residues. CDR3 sequence reads: CASSETGSLTEAFF. DNA for the CDR3: TGTGCCAGCAGTGAAACCGGGAGCCTCACTGAAGCTTTCTTT.

The chain links TRBV4-2 to TRBJ1-2, with 7 positions matching TRBD1. The CDR3 contains 15 residues. V shed 3 bases and J 4 bases; nucleotides not matched to a gene: 8. The germline CDR1 and CDR2 sequences are LGHNA and YNFKEQ. The CDR3 loop is CASSQGDSAGYGYTF. The CDR3 DNA sequence: TGTGCCAGCAGCCAGGGGGACAGCGCTGGCTATGGCTACACCTTC.

V is TRBV10-3 and J is TRBJ2-7; 9 bases map to TRBD2. V was pared by 1 base and J by 7 bases, with 8 bases of the junction left unmatched. The CDR3 is 15 residues long. Germline-derived CDR1 and CDR2 are ENHRY and SYGVKD. CDR3 bases: TGTGCCATCAGTGAGTTGGGCGGGGGGGCGGAGGAGCAGTACTTC. Encoded protein: CAISELGGGAEEQYF.

The chain is built from TRBV9 and TRBJ2-1; the match to TRBD2 covers 15 bases. This CDR3 is built from 15 residues. The trim removed 4 bases at V and 7 bases at J, leaving 3 bases unmatched. From germline, CDR1 is SGDLS and CDR2 YYNGEE. The CDR3 DNA follows: TGTGCCAGCAGCAGGACTAGCGGGGGGGTAAATGAGCAGTTCTTC. Residues: CASSRTSGGVNEQFF.

The CDR3 region is CSARRGETQYF. CDR3 in DNA: TGCAGTGCTAGGAGGGGGGAGACCCAGTACTTC. This chain uses TRBV20-1 with TRBJ2-5; a possible D gene is TRBD1 (6 bases). V lost 3 bases and J lost 5, with 7 bases in between. This CDR3 region has 11 residues. The V gene's germline CDR1 is DFQATT and CDR2 SNEGSKA (reference sequence).

The V and J genes are TRBV30 and TRBJ2-5; 11 positions match TRBD1. Trimming took 5 bases from V and 4 from J; bases not matched to a gene: 3. The germline gives CDR1 GTSNPN, CDR2 SVGIG (reference sequence). CDR3 length: 13 amino acids. The CDR3 region is CAWAGTGGETQYF. The CDR3 DNA sequence: TGTGCCTGGGCCGGGACAGGGGGAGAGACCCAGTACTTC. The complete variable domain, with remaining parts taken from reference TRBV30 and TRBJ2-5, reads SQTIHQWPATLVQPVGSPLSLECTVEGTSNPNLYWYRQAAGRGLQLLFYSVGIGQISSEVPQNLSASRPQDRQFILSSKKLLLSDSGFYLCAWAGTGGETQYFGPGTRLLVL.

This rearrangement joins TRBV2 to TRBJ1-4, with a possible D match to TRBD1 (6 bases). The CDR3 length is 15 residues. The V gene's germline CDR1 is SNHLY and CDR2 FYNNEI. Trimming cost V 6 bases and J 3 bases, with 14 bases left between them. CDR3 in amino acids: CASRRAGQPNEKLFF. CDR3 nucleotide sequence: TGTGCCAGCAGGAGGGCCGGACAGCCTAATGAAAAACTGTTTTTT.

J is TRBJ2-3 and V is TRBV7-8; 7 bases align to TRBD2. The CDR3 is 14 residues long. The trim removed 7 bases at V and 4 bases at J, leaving 8 bases unmatched. Germline V CDR1 and CDR2: SGHVS, FQNEAQ. CDR3 region: CASTASSGADTQYF. CDR3 DNA sequence: TGTGCCAGCACCGCTAGCAGCGGGGCAGATACGCAGTATTTT.

The rearrangement links TRBV27 to TRBJ2-5; 15 nucleotides agree with TRBD2. Trimming removed 5 bases from V and 0 bases from J; junction bases left unmatched: 7. The CDR3 is 18 amino acids. CDR1 MNHEY and CDR2 SMNVEV come from the germline V gene (reference sequence). In DNA, the CDR3 is TGTGCCAGCAGTCTTTTCGGACTAGCGGGGGGGAACCAAGAGACCCAGTACTTC. It encodes CASSLFGLAGGNQETQYF.

This chain uses TRBV6-1 with TRBJ1-4, with D possibly TRBD1 on 5 matching bases. This CDR3 comprises 16 residues. The V gene lost 3 bases and the J gene lost 2 bases, with 13 bases spanning the gap. Germline CDR1 MNHNS, CDR2 SASEGT. This CDR3 reads CASSDTDSITNEKLFF. For the CDR3, the DNA is TGTGCCAGCAGTGACACAGACAGTATTACTAATGAAAAACTGTTTTTT.

The chain uses TRBV18 and TRBJ2-7; no clear D. Germline V gene data show CDR1 as KGHSH and CDR2 as LQKENI. The ends were cut back, 2 bases at V and 2 bases at J, with 7 bases in the middle. CDR3 length equals 13 residues. CDR3 region: CASSPGPTYEQYF. CDR3 DNA sequence: TGTGCCAGCTCACCAGGGCCGACCTACGAGCAGTACTTC.

The V call is TRBV18, the J call TRBJ1-1; D not certain. The germline V gene has CDR1 KGHSH and CDR2 LQKENI. V lost 6 bases and J lost 1, with 9 bases in between. The CDR3 contains 13 residues. The CDR3 nucleotides read TGTGCCAGCTCGGCAGGAAGGAACACTGAAGCTTTCTTT. Its protein product is CASSAGRNTEAFF.

The genes are TRBV5-1 and TRBJ2-1; 12 bases agree with TRBD1. The CDR3 totals 17 residues. CDR1 and CDR2 (germline): SGHRS, YFSETQ. Germline trimming cut 5 bases from V and 10 bases from J; bases unmatched to any gene: 16. CDR3 bases: TGCGCCAGCAGAGAATCAACCGGGACAGGGGGCCAGGGAGAGCAGTTCTTC. Amino acid sequence: CASRESTGTGGQGEQFF.

The chain links TRBV7-9 to TRBJ1-4, with 9 bases fitting TRBD1. The CDR3 has 15 amino acids. The ends lost 1 base at V and 4 bases at J; junction bases unmatched: 1. Germline loops: CDR1 SEHNR, CDR2 FQNEAQ (reference sequence). The CDR3 DNA sequence: TGTGCCAGCAGCTTAGAGACAGGGGGTAATGAAAAACTGTTTTTT. Its protein is CASSLETGGNEKLFF.

The V call is TRBV13, the J call TRBJ1-3; D not resolved. The CDR3 extends over 14 amino acids. Germline V gene data show CDR1 as PRHDT and CDR2 as FYEKMQ (reference sequence). V lost 6 bases and J 4 bases, leaving 13 bases between the germline ends. The CDR3 DNA is TGTGCCAGCAGGGGCATAGATTTAGGAAACACCATATATTTT. It yields the protein CASRGIDLGNTIYF. The full variable domain, completed using reference TRBV13 and TRBJ1-3, is AAGVIQSPRHLIKEKRETATLKCYPIPRHDTVYWYQQGPGQDPQFLISFYEKMQSDKGSIPDRFSAQQFSDYHSELNMSSLELGDSALYFCASRGIDLGNTIYFGEGSWLTVV.

This clone has a single count. The chain recombines TRBV7-6 with TRBJ2-6; 13 nucleotides align to TRBD2. The ends lost 2 bases at V and 0 bases at J; junction bases unmatched: 7. Germline-derived CDR1 and CDR2 are SGHVS and FNYEAQ. CDR3 size: 20 residues. CDR3 amino acids: CASSLRLAGGNPSGANVLTF. In DNA form, the CDR3 reads TGTGCCAGCAGCTTACGACTAGCGGGGGGAAATCCCTCTGGGGCCAACGTCCTGACTTTC.